Here is one T cell receptor (beta chain) with its context. Those enrolled, adults aged about 18 to 89 years, came from some 23 US areas. Two negative PCRs, clearance, or symptom resolution had been documented for recovered Cohort 3 donors. This record comes from a study of blood T cell repertoires in COVID-19. On the study more broadly: Acute-phase and convalescent COVID-19 samples originated in the United States, Italy and Spain.

Some clones are missing from TCRdb's copy, which holds only in-frame ones; the method was immunoSEQ multiplex PCR. The sample lists 300,000 to 350,000 clones, approximately 88% occurring once. This receptor was obtained from a young man who had recovered from COVID-19. The sample comprised PBMCs or T cells enriched from blood (not recorded which).

CDR3 coding DNA: TGTGCCACCAGTGAGGGATCGGACTGGGGCAATCAGCCCCAGCATTTT. This codes for CATSEGSDWGNQPQHF. The genes are TRBV24-1 and TRBJ1-5; D gene unclear. The CDR3 has 16 residues. With 4 bases removed from V and 2 bases from J, the gap between germline ends came to 14 bases. Germline loops: CDR1 KGHDR, CDR2 SFDVKD.